The 13 T cell receptor beta chains listed next were all sequenced from one sample in a study of long-term antiretroviral therapy in people with HIV. The immunoSEQ assay was v3.0, run at survey level. Profiled with immunoSEQ multiplex PCR; TCRdb holds only in-frame clones, not every one. The data contain about 22,000 clones, 85% to 90% of them singletons. Sample: unsorted PBMCs, taken 1.3 years after starting antiretroviral therapy. The receptors were gathered from a man between 60 and 75 years old with HIV.

This chain connects TRBV9 to TRBJ2-1; 8 bases align to TRBD2. Germline V gives CDR1 SGDLS, CDR2 YYNGEE. CDR3 length: 16 residues. After removal of 2 bases from V and 3 bases from J, the junction contained 7 bases not matched to a gene. The CDR3 DNA sequence: TGTGCCAGCAGCGTTTTCAGCGGGAGTGACTACAATGAGCAGTTCTTC. This translates into CASSVFSGSDYNEQFF.

V gene TRBV7-9 combines with J gene TRBJ2-7; TRBD1 agrees at 7 bases. The trim removed 6 bases at V and 2 bases at J, leaving 16 bases unmatched. The germline CDR1 and CDR2 sequences are SEHNR and FQNEAQ (reference sequence). This CDR3 spans 17 amino acids. The CDR3: CASSKSIGTAPTYEQYF. The CDR3 nucleotides are TGTGCCAGCAGTAAATCTATCGGGACAGCCCCTACCTACGAGCAGTACTTC.

The chain links TRBV5-6 to TRBJ1-6; TRBD1 agrees at 7 bases. V lost 0 bases and J lost 2; bases outside the gene matches: 5. This CDR3 spans 17 amino acids. Germline loops: CDR1 SGHDT, CDR2 YYEEEE. CDR3 protein: CASSLETGTTYNSPLHF. The CDR3 DNA reads as TGTGCCAGCAGCTTGGAGACAGGGACAACCTATAATTCACCCCTCCACTTT.

The V gene is TRBV5-1, the J gene TRBJ1-4; perhaps TRBD1 as D (5 bases). CDR1 is SGHRS, CDR2 YFSETQ, per germline. Trimming took off 4 bases at V and 1 base at J, with 11 bases between the two ends. This CDR3 region has 15 residues. CDR3 sequence reads: CASSPAGGTNEKLFF. The CDR3 DNA reads TGCGCCAGCAGCCCCGCCGGGGGAACTAATGAAAAACTGTTTTTT.

V and J are TRBV30 and TRBJ1-4; D is perhaps TRBD1 (6 bases). Germline CDR1 GTSNPN, CDR2 SVGIG (reference sequence). This CDR3 region has 14 residues. With 1 base removed from V and 3 bases from J, the gap between germline ends came to 9 bases. The CDR3 nucleotides are TGTGCCTGGAGTGGCGGGGGCGCTAATGAAAAACTGTTTTTT. This encodes CAWSGGGANEKLFF.

The rearrangement uses TRBV5-6 and TRBJ1-2; TRBD1 is a possible D gene (6 bases). There are 14 residues in the CDR3. Trimming cost V 4 bases and J 4 bases, with 14 bases left between them. Germline V lookup: CDR1 SGHDT, CDR2 YYEEEE. CDR3: CASSGAGVVYGYTF. The CDR3 region has the DNA TGTGCCAGCAGCGGAGCAGGGGTCGTCTATGGCTACACCTTC.

The chain uses TRBV27 and TRBJ1-2; D possibly corresponds to TRBD1 (6 bases). Deletions cut 5 bases from V and 3 bases from J, with 13 bases between. The CDR3 runs to 14 residues. Per germline, CDR1 MNHEY and CDR2 SMNVEV (reference sequence). CDR3 amino acids: CASSNRAGDYGYTF. CDR3 nucleotides: TGTGCCAGCAGTAATCGGGCAGGGGACTATGGCTACACCTTC.

J is TRBJ2-1 and V is TRBV7-2; D ambiguous. The CDR3 covers 11 residues. The germline gives CDR1 SGHTA, CDR2 FQGNSA. V lost 5 bases to trimming and J lost 4 bases, with 3 bases between them. DNA of the CDR3: TGTGCCAGCAGCCCATACAATGAGCAGTTCTTC. Residues: CASSPYNEQFF.

This clone was seen a few times. The rearrangement uses TRBV29-1 and TRBJ1-2; no clear D. Trimming removed 5 bases from V and 8 bases from J, with 15 bases in between. This CDR3 is 12 amino acids long. Germline CDR1 SQVTM, CDR2 ANQGSEA. The CDR3 bases are TGCAGCGTTTCCGCCCGCCTATACGGCTACACCTTC. This translates into CSVSARLYGYTF.

CDR3 in amino acids: CAWSVSVGTEQYF. The CDR3 region has the DNA TGTGCCTGGAGTGTGTCGGTAGGGACTGAGCAGTACTTC. The chain joins TRBV30 to TRBJ2-7, with D maybe TRBD2 (6 bases). The CDR3 extends over 13 amino acids. The germline V gene has CDR1 GTSNPN and CDR2 SVGIG (reference sequence). The V and J ends lost 0 bases and 7 bases respectively, with 13 bases between them. The full variable domain, rest sourced from reference TRBV30 and TRBJ2-7, is SQTIHQWPATLVQPVGSPLSLECTVEGTSNPNLYWYRQAAGRGLQLLFYSVGIGQISSEVPQNLSASRPQDRQFILSSKKLLLSDSGFYLCAWSVSVGTEQYFGPGTRLTVT.

This chain links TRBV7-9 with TRBJ1-1; D is ambiguous. The CDR3 extends over 15 amino acids. Trimming removed 1 base from V and 6 bases from J, with 15 bases in between. Germline-derived CDR1 and CDR2 are SEHNR and FQNEAQ (reference sequence). CDR3 coding DNA: TGTGCCAGCAGCTTAGAATTTTTGTCGACGGCTGAAGCTTTCTTT. Translation gives CASSLEFLSTAEAFF.

The genes are TRBV11-2 and TRBJ2-2; D remains unclear. The CDR3 contains 14 residues. Germline CDR1 SGHAT, CDR2 FQNNGV. The V end was cut by 0 bases, the J end by 6 bases, with 8 bases between. CDR3 loop: CASSLETWSGELFF. CDR3 DNA: TGTGCCAGCAGCTTAGAGACCTGGTCCGGGGAGCTGTTTTTT. Full variable domain (remainder filled in from reference TRBV11-2 and TRBJ2-2): EAGVAQSPRYKIIEKRQSVAFWCNPISGHATLYWYQQILGQGPKLLIQFQNNGVVDDSQLPKDRFSAERLKGVDSTLKIQPAKLEDSAVYLCASSLETWSGELFFGEGSRLTVL.

The genes are TRBV5-1 and TRBJ2-7; D possibly corresponds to TRBD2 (5 bases). Trimming stripped 4 bases from V and 2 bases from J, with 16 bases between. This CDR3 comprises 15 residues. CDR1 SGHRS and CDR2 YFSETQ come from the germline V gene. The CDR3 sequence: CASSATPGRTYEQYF. The CDR3, as DNA: TGCGCCAGCAGCGCTACGCCGGGAAGAACCTACGAGCAGTACTTC.